The rows below give T cell receptor beta chains drawn from one sample of a study of Ad26.COV2.S vaccination and SARS-CoV-2 variants. The protocol was immunoSEQ multiplex PCR, while the TCRdb copy is restricted to in-frame clones and leaves out a portion. The sample has some 300,000 clones, about 82% seen once; the top ten hold 1.9%. The sequences come from peripheral blood, collected in a trial of Ad26.COV2.S vaccine versus placebo. The receptors stem from a person between 18 and 65 years old who received the Ad26.COV2.S COVID-19 vaccine or a placebo. Each CDR3 is given with its conserved first and last residue. The D gene is left open where the match is weak. A row's size may be missing; if present it is once, few, many or a size class.

d_call	v_call	clone_size	j_call	cdr3_nt	cdr3_aa
-	TRBV18	-	TRBJ2-3	TGTGCCAGCTCACCAAGACAGGCAGATACGCAGTATTTT	CASSPRQADTQYF
-	TRBV7-9	-	TRBJ1-1	TGTGCCAGCAGCCTATCTCGGGTCGTTAGGGAGAACACTGAAGCTTTCTTT	CASSLSRVVRENTEAFF
-	TRBV18	-	TRBJ2-7	TGTGCCAGCTCAGGGGGCGGGGCAACCTACGAGCAGTACTTC	CASSGGGATYEQYF
-	TRBV7-2	-	TRBJ1-1	TGTGCCAGCAGCTTAGTCGTGAGCGACACTGAAGCTTTCTTT	CASSLVVSDTEAFF
-	TRBV9	-	TRBJ2-3	TGTGCCAGCAGCGTAGTAGGTACCACAGATACGCAGTATTTT	CASSVVGTTDTQYF
-	TRBV23-1	-	TRBJ2-7	TGCGCCAGCAGCGCCGAGACAGGCGAGCAGTACTTC	CASSAETGEQYF
TRBD1	TRBV6-5	-	TRBJ2-7	TGTGCCAGCAGTCTGACAGGGGCGACCTACGAGCAGTACTTC	CASSLTGATYEQYF
TRBD2	TRBV4-3	-	TRBJ2-7	TGCGCCAGCAGCCAATACGGGGCGGGGGGGTACGAGCAGTACTTC	CASSQYGAGGYEQYF
TRBD1	TRBV7-2	-	TRBJ1-6	TGTGCCAGCAGCCAGAGGGGGCCCGGGAATTCCTATAATTCACCCCTCCACTTT	CASSQRGPGNSYNSPLHF
TRBD1	TRBV4-1	-	TRBJ2-2	TGCGCCAGCAGCCGCGGGACAGGGTGGGGCACCGGGGAGCTGTTTTTT	CASSRGTGWGTGELFF
TRBD2	TRBV19	-	TRBJ2-7	TGTGCCAGTAGTACCCTAGCGGCCTACGAGCAGTACTTC	CASSTLAAYEQYF
TRBD1	TRBV2	once	TRBJ1-1	TGTGCCAGCACGTTAACAGGGGGCGAGACTGAAGCTTTCTTT	CASTLTGGETEAFF
TRBD1	TRBV6-5	-	TRBJ2-2	TGTGCCAGCAGCCTGACAGGGCAGGTCGGGGAGCTGTTTTTT	CASSLTGQVGELFF
-	TRBV5-1	-	TRBJ2-1	TGCGCCAGCAGCTACCGACTCTCCGGGAATGAGCAGTTCTTC	CASSYRLSGNEQFF
-	TRBV7-9	-	TRBJ1-2	TGTGCCAGCAGCTTAGACTACCCAGTTAACTATGGCTACACCTTC	CASSLDYPVNYGYTF
-	TRBV3-1/TRBV3-2	-	TRBJ1-4	TGTGCCAGCAGCCGTGCTGGGAATGAAAAACTGTTTTTT	CASSRAGNEKLFF
-	TRBV5-8	-	TRBJ2-7	TGTGCCAGCGCTCGAAACCGGGGCGGTTACGAGCAGTACTTC	CASARNRGGYEQYF
-	TRBV4-1	-	TRBJ1-2	TGCGCCAGCAGCCAAGTCTGGCTAAGAAACTTTCAGTCTAACTATGGCTACACCTTC	CASSQVWLRNFQSNYGYTF
-	TRBV18	-	TRBJ1-2	TGTGCCAGCTCACGCGACAAGAACTATGGCTACACCTTC	CASSRDKNYGYTF
TRBD1	TRBV6-5	-	TRBJ1-2	TGTGCCAGCAGTTCAAACAACCGGGACAGGGACGGCTACACCTTC	CASSSNNRDRDGYTF
-	TRBV7-8	-	TRBJ2-7	TGTGCCAGCAGCCTCCGGGACACCGCCTACGAGCAGTACTTC	CASSLRDTAYEQYF
-	TRBV9	-	TRBJ1-2	TGTGCCAGCAGTCCAGGGAATCTCTATGGCTACACCTTC	CASSPGNLYGYTF
TRBD2	TRBV4-3	few	TRBJ2-2	TGCGCCAGCAGGGGACTAGCGAACACCGGGGAGCTGTTTTTT	CASRGLANTGELFF
TRBD1	TRBV9	-	TRBJ2-1	TGTGCCAGCAGCCCCAGACAGGGGAGCTCCTACAATGAGCAGTTCTTC	CASSPRQGSSYNEQFF